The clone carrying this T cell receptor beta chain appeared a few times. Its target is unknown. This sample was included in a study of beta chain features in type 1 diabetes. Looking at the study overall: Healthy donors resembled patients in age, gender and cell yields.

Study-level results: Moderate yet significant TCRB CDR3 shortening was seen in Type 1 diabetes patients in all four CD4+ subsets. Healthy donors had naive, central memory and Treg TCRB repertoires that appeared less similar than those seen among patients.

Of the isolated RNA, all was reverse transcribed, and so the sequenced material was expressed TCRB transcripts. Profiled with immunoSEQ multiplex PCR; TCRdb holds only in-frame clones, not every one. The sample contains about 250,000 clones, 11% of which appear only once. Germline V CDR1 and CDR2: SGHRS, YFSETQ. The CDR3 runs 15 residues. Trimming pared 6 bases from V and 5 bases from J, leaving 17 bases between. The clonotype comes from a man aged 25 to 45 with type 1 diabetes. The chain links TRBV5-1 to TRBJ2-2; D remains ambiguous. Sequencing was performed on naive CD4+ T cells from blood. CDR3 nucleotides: TGCGCCAGCACCCTGATCGAGCGCTTGACCGGGGAGCTGTTTTTT. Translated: CASTLIERLTGELFF.